This record covers a single T cell receptor (beta chain). Its antigen is currently not known. No quality values exist for individual bases; no much larger clone is one base distant. CDR1 and CDR2 (LNHDA, SQIVND) derive from the germline V gene (reference sequence). The CDR3 contains 14 residues, cysteine and phenylalanine counted. Only the CDR3 DNA stays, 42 bases, in frame from base 1. The V end loses 5 bases and the J end loses 5 bases, and a stretch of 12 bases separates them. The protocol used for the library was the immunoSEQ multiplex PCR assay. For the multiplex PCR, a mixture combining 60 forward primers for TCR Vbeta segments and 13 reverse primers for TCR Jbeta segments was used. A multiplex PCR assay on genomic DNA amplified the CDR3 region of rearranged TCR beta genes. Amplified TCR beta libraries were sequenced as 87-base-pair reads on the Illumina HiSeq System. The study's own analysis went as follows. In a later analysis, tens of millions of unique TCR beta chains were counted across the 666 repertoires, and approximately 9.9 million of these chains were shared by at least two donors. A nearest-neighbor algorithm error-corrected the raw reads and collapsed the reads into unique sequences, merging closely related sequences to remove PCR and sequencing errors. CDR3 sequences were aligned to IMGT reference sequences to assign V, D and J gene segments. Each retained sequence needed at least a six-nucleotide match to both a V gene segment and a J gene segment. A rearrangement counted as productive if the CDR3 had no stop codons and remained in frame with V and J, and every other rearrangement counted as non-productive. CDR3 was defined by IMGT convention, running from the second conserved V-encoded cysteine to the conserved J-encoded phenylalanine. The earlier analysis of 500 to 600 of the donors excluded sequences that lacked an unambiguous match to a single V gene segment. In an earlier analysis of approximately 550 of the donors, V segments were called functional above 56.7% productive rearrangements and were called segregating when the between-donor standard deviation exceeded 5%. A statistical classification framework was developed to diagnose cytomegalovirus status using the catalog of TCR beta chain sequences. V and J gene assignment, in a later analysis, came from comparing TCR nucleotide sequences with IMGT/GENE-DB human TR gene sequences. In a later analysis, CDR3 sequences and most-parsimonious VDJ recombination scenarios were assigned using the TCRdist pipeline. In a later analysis, each TCR beta chain was defined by its CDR3 amino acid sequence together with its V-gene family, and reads without a unique V-gene family were excluded. A later analysis removed 550 to 700 highly shared, low-generation-probability nucleotide sequences to deal with suspected cross-contamination and a sequencing artifact. A later analysis calculated a clonal expansion index for each public chain from normalized within-repertoire ranks of inferred template counts. A later analysis computed generation probabilities with a VDJ recombination model fitted to out-of-frame rearrangements, and checked the results against IGoR. In a later analysis, TCR-TCR, TCR-HLA and TCR-CMV co-occurrence was scored with hypergeometric tests, and a repertoire-size bias correction was applied to TCR pairs. In a later analysis, false discovery rates were estimated by permuting HLA or CMV assignments 20 times. In a later analysis, co-occurring TCRs were grouped with DBSCAN, and TCRdist sequence similarity was added when clustering was performed within HLA-allele-positive subsets. For co-occurrence clustering, repertoires with fewer than 30,000 or more than 120,000 public chains were excluded, along with several repertoires with anomalous nucleotide sharing. Imported from immuneACCESS, the table was reduced by TCRdb to in-frame sequences with V and J called. These copies leave out some clones; in studies compared against another copy, an unresolved V gene accounts for under half, and the cause of the remainder is not known. The DNA gave D and trimming, while V, J and clone size come from that table. In all, the sample holds about 190,000 clones, and around 85% of those were seen once. Together, the top ten hold about 3.8% of the sample.

The sample comes from a study of cytomegalovirus exposure and HLA in healthy donors (dated by TCRdb to 2015 to 2018). General notes on the study: According to an earlier analysis of a few hundred of the donors, about 179 million T cells yielded 117 million unique TCR beta sequences and more than 250 Gb of sequence data. An early release that covered about 640 HLA-typed donors contained about 300 gigabases of sequencing data and about 84 million unique TCR sequences. Of the roughly 400 genotyped donors, more than 75% were placed in the genetic ancestry cluster associated with self-reported Caucasian donors. The study aimed to test whether signatures of past pathogen exposure could be identified by cataloging public T cell receptors. The study used immunosequencing to profile the T cell repertoires of several hundred subjects and linked those repertoires to cytomegalovirus serostatus. Besides the first cohort of around 670 subjects, a separate validation cohort made up of some 110 different subjects was used. The study combined high-throughput TCR immunosequencing, statistical association of individual TCRs with disease status, and machine learning to predict cytomegalovirus infection status. A later analysis re-examined previously published TCR beta repertoires from hundreds of donors and added high-resolution HLA genotyping to investigate patterns of TCR occurrence. Rather than using new phenotypic data, the later analysis identified candidate immune exposures from TCR beta sequences and from how often those sequences occurred across donors. In an earlier analysis of roughly 580 of the donors, high-throughput TCR beta sequencing was used to judge whether each TCR beta V gene segment behaved as functional or pseudogenic. Donor age, sex, ethnicity and CMV serostatus were collected together with the repertoire data. A later genetic analysis used genome-wide SNP genotypes for about 65% of the roughly 670 donors, treating that subset as a discovery cohort. Every repertoire in the discovery cohort had been generated on one and the same sequencing platform. HLA typing covered class I and class II loci at four-digit resolution. Typing coverage varied by locus: roughly 620-640 donors for A, B, C, DRB1 and DQB1; some 520 for DQA1; around 610 for DPA1; more than 450 for DPB1. A few DR-DQ haplotypes were handled as single units for association and clustering because linkage in the cohort was strong. Among about 400 genotyped donors of the cohort, an average of approximately 240,000 unique TCR beta nucleotide sequences was sequenced per donor, of which about 18% were non-productive. Here is what the overall study found, with its caveats: An earlier analysis of 587 of the donors showed that most TCR beta V segments appeared in productive rearrangements either about 87% or about 30% of the time, which broadly matched IMGT annotations. Correlated functional status among segregating V segments might be attributable to linkage disequilibrium, but an unknown experimental factor could not be ruled out. Because the 87-base-pair reads could not distinguish some IMGT-functional V segments, including TRBV6-2 and TRBV6-3, those segments were excluded. Most CMV-associated TCR beta chains appeared to be HLA-restricted in a later analysis, and the HLA associations seemed to be driven largely by CMV exposure. Strong co-occurrence of HLA alleles, especially DR and DQ, made assigning TCR associations to individual alleles difficult. A later analysis associated 17,000 or so TCR beta sequences with specific HLA alleles at a false discovery rate of 0.05. According to a later analysis, TCR association rates differed among HLA loci, with DRB1 alleles showing the most associated TCRs and HLA-C alleles showing the fewest. Because counts were too low, about 15 rarely observed V segments, including chromosome 9 orphons, were left out of the earlier analysis of approximately 580 of the donors. A further reported finding was that TCR beta sequences accurately predicted the HLA-A and HLA-B alleles for most subjects in the first cohort. A few of the identified cytomegalovirus-associated TCR beta chains were confirmed in vitro to be specific for cytomegalovirus antigens. According to a later genetic analysis, donors in an Asian-associated ancestry cluster had fewer N-insertions in productive TCRs than the approximately 700-donor mean. This cohort had only TCR beta chains sequenced, and the lack of alpha or paired-chain data limited which features could be detected. Immune exposure information for the cohort was limited to CMV serostatus. The study listed 150 to 200 TCR beta chains as associated with cytomegalovirus. While some public TCRs were present in many individuals, most TCR sequences turned up only very rarely across donors. A later analysis reported that several top co-occurrence clusters appeared linked to parvovirus B19, influenza, CMV and Epstein-Barr virus. Roughly uniform sequencing depth across donors was assumed in presence/absence analyses, although this assumption may not hold. The sequencing pipeline was judged likely to have produced a cluster of highly shared sequence variants as a technical artifact. HLA typing was unavailable for some donors at each locus, so association tests used only the typed subset. The authors suggested that the approach could potentially be generalized to other disease states and immunological phenotypes. The classifier was reported to diagnose cytomegalovirus status with high specificity and sensitivity in both the original cohort and the validation cohort. In a later analysis, HLA-associated TCR beta chains showed more clonal expansion and lower generation probabilities than non-associated chains that were equally common. V-gene and J-gene trimming of TCR beta chains was associated with a missense DCLRE1C variant in a later genetic analysis, and the association was replicated in an independent cohort.

In total, 666 healthy bone marrow donors made up the cohort. All cohort members were sampled while nominally healthy, although unrecorded immune exposures were likely present. The donor was CMV seronegative and belonged to the group of 380 or so seronegative cohort members. Every donor gave a peripheral blood sample, and the peripheral blood mononuclear cells from that sample were used for TCR beta sequencing. The Qiagen DNeasy Blood Extraction Kit was used to extract genomic DNA from the blood cell samples. The chain couples TRBV19 to TRBJ1-4, with no confidently assigned D gene. The origin of this receptor is a man in his forties or fifties in good health and CMV-seronegative. Sequencing was performed on PBMCs. The DNA is TGTGCCAGTAGTCCGGGATCCGGAAATGAAAAACTGTTTTTT. It encodes CASSPGSGNEKLFF.